Below, 29 T cell receptor beta chains from the same sample are listed, as sequenced in a study of blood T cells in healthy people across ages. PCR was performed a second time for about 6 to 12 cycles using a sample-barcoded 5' primer and a J-beta primer mix. TCRdb re-derived calls from the 5' RACE reads in MiXCR, one entry per CDR3 protein. The sample gives fewer than 2,000,000 distinct CDR3 sequences, approximately 40% of which show up once; under 25% is in the top ten. Specimen: blood. The receptors here all came from a human donor in good health.

This sequence joins TRBV7-8 and TRBJ2-7, with D tentatively TRBD2 (5 bases). The J call may be mistaken, given a closer DNA end match to TRBJ2-1. CDR1 SGHVS and CDR2 FQNEAQ come from the germline V gene. This CDR3 is 16 amino acids long. The CDR3 coding sequence is TGTGCCAGCAGCTTAGCGAGGGCCAATCACCCTAATGAGCAGTTCTTC. Its protein is CASSLARANHPNEQFF.

This clonotype was detected a few times. The V gene is TRBV7-9, the J gene TRBJ2-3, with D maybe TRBD2 (5 bases). CDR1 is SEHNR and CDR2 is FQNEAQ in the germline V gene (reference sequence). V shed 3 bases and J shed 5 bases, with 15 bases lying between them. This CDR3 region has 15 residues. The DNA of the CDR3 is TGTGCCAGCAGCTTCCTGGCCAGGACTGGAGATACGCAGTATTTT. Protein sequence: CASSFLARTGDTQYF.

This clonotype was counted only a few times. V and J are TRBV29-1 and TRBJ1-1; no definite D call. CDR1 and CDR2 from the germline V gene are SQVTM and ANQGSEA. Trimming pared 4 bases from V and 1 base from J, leaving 10 bases between. CDR3 length: 13 amino acids. In nucleotides, the CDR3 is TGCAGCGTTGTTTTGACGTGGAACACTGAAGCTTTCTTT. The encoded protein is CSVVLTWNTEAFF.

Only a few counts were recorded for this clonotype. The chain recombines TRBV5-6 with TRBJ1-2, with D perhaps matching TRBD1 (6 bases). The length of the CDR3 is 15 residues. V gave up 1 base and J gave up 4 bases, with 14 bases separating them. The V gene's germline CDR1 is SGHDT and CDR2 YYEEEE. CDR3 coding DNA: TGTGCCAGCAGCTTGAGTGACAGGACGATCTATGGCTACACCTTC. This encodes CASSLSDRTIYGYTF.

V and J are TRBV21-1 and TRBJ2-7; the D call TRBD1 from the table was never checked on the DNA. TRBV21-1 is noted as a pseudogene. The CDR3 is 17 residues long. The CDR3 is CASSKALSGTETYEQYF. Written as DNA, the CDR3 is TGTGCCAGCAGCAAAGCTCTTTCCGGGACAGAGACTTACGAGCAGTACTTC.

This clonotype was found a few times. This chain joins TRBV20-1 and TRBJ1-2; D is unresolved. The CDR3 is 11 residues long. Germline assignment: CDR1 DFQATT and CDR2 SNEGSKA (reference sequence). V was trimmed by 3 bases and J by 7 bases, leaving 9 bases between them. This chain's CDR3 is CSASGPGGYTF. The DNA of the CDR3 is TGCAGTGCTAGTGGGCCTGGTGGCTACACCTTC.

This clonotype has only a few counts. The chain combines TRBV4-2 with TRBJ2-3; 10 bases match TRBD2. Germline V gene data show CDR1 as LGHNA and CDR2 as YNFKEQ. The CDR3 runs 18 residues. Unmatched junction bases numbered 12, after V lost 3 bases and J lost 3 bases. The CDR3 DNA is TGTGCCAGCAGCCAGAAGGGAGTAGCGGGGGGAGGAACAGATACGCAGTATTTT. This translates into CASSQKGVAGGGTDTQYF.

The V and J genes are TRBV10-3 and TRBJ1-1; 7 bases are shared with TRBD1. The germline V gene encodes CDR1 ENHRY and CDR2 SYGVKD. Trimming at V came to 10 bases and at J to 1 base, leaving 6 bases not matched to a gene. CDR3 size: 13 residues. DNA of the CDR3: TGTGCCACCTCCCAGGGGGAGAACACTGAAGCTTTCTTT. It encodes CATSQGENTEAFF.

This clonotype was detected only a few times. The chain is built from TRBV7-6 and TRBJ2-7; the D gene could be TRBD1 or TRBD2 (6 bases each). The CDR3 is made up of 16 amino acids. CDR1 and CDR2 from the germline V gene are SGHVS and FNYEAQ. Trimming took 1 base from V and 0 from J, leaving 13 bases between them. The CDR3 reads CASSLEGGTPSYEQYF. CDR3 DNA: TGTGCCAGCAGCTTAGAGGGGGGAACCCCCTCCTACGAGCAGTACTTC.

The chain carries TRBV20-1 and TRBJ2-1; D is possibly TRBD1 (6 bases). Trimming left V 4 bases short and J 5 bases short, with 15 bases between. The CDR3 sequence is 14 residues long. Germline values: CDR1 DFQATT, CDR2 SNEGSKA (reference sequence). The CDR3 nucleotides read TGCAGTGCTATAGACAGGCGGACACACAATGAGCAGTTCTTC. Translation: CSAIDRRTHNEQFF.

The genes are TRBV7-2 and TRBJ2-3; the match to TRBD2 covers 8 bases. Trimming cost V 2 bases and J 2 bases; bases outside gene matches: 9. Germline values: CDR1 SGHTA, CDR2 FQGNSA. This CDR3 is 17 amino acids long. The CDR3, as DNA: TGTGCCAGCAGCTTACGTGCGGGGGGCTCGATCACAGATACGCAGTATTTT. Amino acid sequence: CASSLRAGGSITDTQYF.

This clonotype was counted at least ten times. The junction does not match germline at one end; this may be a read error. The rearrangement joins TRBV5-1 to TRBJ2-7; D might be TRBD1 (5 bases). This CDR3 is built from 13 residues. CDR1 is SGHRS and CDR2 is YFSETQ in the germline V gene. The CDR3 DNA sequence: TGTGCCAGCAGTTTCGACAGCACCTACGAGCAGTACTTC. Protein sequence: CASSFDSTYEQYF.

V is TRBV7-7 and J is TRBJ2-5, with D unclear. The tail of the sequence fits TRBJ2-7 better, so the J call may be wrong. The V gene's germline CDR1 is SSHAT and CDR2 FNYEAQ (reference sequence). The CDR3 length is 13 residues. CDR3 protein: CASSLSPRSEQYF. CDR3 nucleotide sequence: TGTGCCAGCAGCTTAAGTCCGCGGAGCGAGCAGTACTTC.

The CDR3 region is CSAAQLGTVNYEQYF. In DNA form, the CDR3 reads TGCAGTGCCGCACAGCTCGGGACAGTGAACTACGAGCAGTACTTC. The chain employs TRBV20-1 and TRBJ2-7, with 7 bases lining up with TRBD1. The CDR3 totals 15 residues. The junction had 14 bases not matched to a gene; V was cut back by 6 bases and J by 3 bases. CDR1 DFQATT and CDR2 SNEGSKA come from the germline V gene (reference sequence).

The V and J genes are TRBV12-3 or TRBV12-4 and TRBJ2-2, with TRBD1 matching 8 bases. Trimming cost V 4 bases and J 0 bases; bases outside gene matches: 1. The CDR3 length is 15 residues. CDR3 residues: CASSSTGANTGELFF. The DNA for the CDR3 is TGTGCCAGCAGTTCGACAGGGGCGAACACCGGGGAGCTGTTTTTT.

This clonotype has more than one count but fewer than ten. The gene calls are TRBV29-1 and TRBJ1-5; D gene uncertain. Germline V gene sequence: CDR1 SQVTM, CDR2 ANQGSEA. The CDR3 is 12 residues long. V was pared by 6 bases and J by 5 bases, with 11 bases between. CDR3 in DNA: TGCAGCGTAAAACAGCTAGATCAGCCCCAGCATTTT. Encoded protein: CSVKQLDQPQHF.

The V and J genes are TRBV10-3 and TRBJ2-7; the D call may be TRBD1 or TRBD2 (7 bases each). Germline CDR1 and CDR2: ENHRY and SYGVKD. Trimming removed 7 bases at V and 7 bases at J, with 11 bases between. This CDR3 is 11 amino acids long. CDR3 nucleotides: TGTGCCATCACAGGGGGGGAAGAGCAGTACTTC. Translation: CAITGGEEQYF.

This clonotype was seen a single time. As DNA, the CDR3 is TGTGCCAGCAGTCGGATAGGAGCGGGGAACTACGAGCAGTACTTC. Translating gives CASSRIGAGNYEQYF. This chain connects TRBV14 to TRBJ2-7; TRBD2 aligns across 7 bases. The CDR3 sequence is 15 residues long. Trimming removed 6 bases from V and 3 bases from J; junction bases left unmatched: 11. Germline loops: CDR1 SGHDN, CDR2 FVKESK.

As DNA, the CDR3 is TGTGCCAGCATTCCTCCCCCAGGGACAGGGTACACCGGGGAGCTGTTTTTT. It specifies CASIPPPGTGYTGELFF. This sequence joins TRBV12-3 or TRBV12-4 and TRBJ2-2, with 9 bases that match TRBD1. The CDR3 spans 17 residues. V was pared by 7 bases and J by 3 bases, with 12 bases of the junction left unmatched.

In this sample, this clonotype turned up a few times. The chain links TRBV18 to TRBJ2-7; D unclear. This CDR3 region has 13 residues. V was trimmed by 6 bases and J by 4 bases, leaving 13 bases between them. Germline-derived CDR1 and CDR2 are KGHSH and LQKENI. CDR3 sequence (DNA): TGTGCCAGCTCCCCGATTGGTGGGTACGAGCAGTACTTC. Protein: CASSPIGGYEQYF.

V and J are TRBV29-1 and TRBJ2-1; TRBD2 aligns across 7 bases. The J call may not be correct, given that the DNA end is closer to TRBJ2-7. The length of the CDR3 is 13 residues. Per germline, CDR1 SQVTM and CDR2 ANQGSEA. The chain's CDR3 is CSVWAGEYNEQYF. For the CDR3, the DNA is TGCAGCGTTTGGGCGGGGGAGTACAATGAGCAGTACTTC.

V is TRBV7-3 and J is TRBJ1-2; D uncertain. Germline CDR1 SGHTA, CDR2 FQGTGA. This CDR3 spans 13 amino acids. V was clipped by 2 bases and J by 8 bases, with 12 bases between them. CDR3 region: CASSLESDRGYTF. The CDR3 nucleotides read TGTGCCAGCAGCTTAGAGTCTGACCGGGGCTACACCTTC. The whole variable domain, remainder taken from reference TRBV7-3 and TRBJ1-2, is GAGVSQTPSNKVTEKGKYVELRCDPISGHTALYWYRQSLGQGPEFLIYFQGTGAADDSGLPNDRFFAVRPEGSVSTLKIQRTERGDSAVYLCASSLESDRGYTFGSGTRLTVV.

This clonotype was detected only a few times. This CDR3 reads CASSLASGMVDTQYF. CDR3 nucleotide sequence: TGTGCCAGCAGTTTAGCTAGCGGTATGGTGGATACGCAGTATTTT. The chain is built from TRBV12-3 or TRBV12-4 and TRBJ2-3, with D maybe TRBD2 (6 bases). V was trimmed by 0 bases and J by 6 bases, leaving 13 bases between them. The CDR3 loop spans 15 amino acids.

The CDR3 nucleotides are TGTGCCACCAGCAGCTACTTGAGACAGGGGGCTAGAGAGACCCAGTACTTC. This codes for CATSSYLRQGARETQYF. The chain is built from TRBV15 and TRBJ2-5; 10 nucleotides line up with TRBD1. V shed 3 bases, J shed 4 bases, and the junction held 11 bases outside the gene matches. The CDR3 consists of 17 residues. Germline V gene data show CDR1 as LNHNV and CDR2 as YYDKDF (reference sequence).

This clonotype was detected only a few times. This chain links TRBV4-1 with TRBJ2-7; the D call may be TRBD1 or TRBD2 (6 bases each). Trimming stripped 1 base from V and 3 bases from J, with 19 bases between. The CDR3 contains 17 residues. CDR1 MGHRA and CDR2 YSYEKL come from the germline V gene. CDR3 sequence reads: CASSQGPVGGGGYEQYF. CDR3 sequence (DNA): TGCGCCAGCAGCCAAGGCCCCGTAGGTGGAGGGGGCTACGAGCAGTACTTC.

Note on this clonotype: A much larger clone is a single base away; this may be a read error. V is TRBV6-1 and J is TRBJ2-4, with 11 bases aligning to TRBD1. The germline gives CDR1 MNHNS, CDR2 SASEGT. J lost 13 bases, V lost 6 bases, and 17 bases had no gene match. This CDR3 region has 16 residues. CDR3 coding DNA: TGTGCCAGCAGGGAGGGCAGTGGACAGGGGGCGCGTGACCAGTACTTC. Amino acid sequence: CASREGSGQGARDQYF.

This clonotype showed up just a few times. The CDR3 protein is CASSGQREQPQHF. CDR3 coding DNA: TGTGCCAGCAGCGGACAGAGGGAGCAGCCCCAGCATTTT. This rearrangement joins TRBV12-3 or TRBV12-4 to TRBJ1-5; D is perhaps TRBD1 (6 bases). Trimming pared 6 bases from V and 7 bases from J, leaving 13 bases between. The CDR3 runs 13 residues.

The chain combines TRBV7-2 with TRBJ1-5; D is uncertain. The CDR3 length is 12 residues. CDR1 is SGHTA and CDR2 is FQGNSA in the germline V gene. V was trimmed by 2 bases and J by 6 bases, leaving 5 bases between them. DNA for the CDR3: TGTGCCAGCAGCTTAAACGCTCAGCCCCAGCATTTT. Translated: CASSLNAQPQHF.

This clonotype has only a few counts. The chain uses TRBV20-1 and TRBJ1-2; a possible D gene is TRBD1 (6 bases). CDR1 and CDR2 (germline): DFQATT, SNEGSKA (reference sequence). V was clipped by 7 bases and J by 8 bases, with 20 bases between them. The length of the CDR3 is 13 residues. The CDR3 loop is CSVRQVLGEGYTF. CDR3 sequence (DNA): TGCAGTGTAAGACAGGTCCTCGGTGAGGGCTACACCTTC.